One and the same sample provided the 30 T cell receptor beta chains below, sequenced in a study of T cells in localized non-small cell lung cancer (dated by TCRdb to 2018 to 2020). Library preparation was by the immunoSEQ multiplex PCR assay. As stored in TCRdb, this immuneACCESS dataset retains in-frame rearrangements with V and J assigned. A fraction of the clones does not appear; measured against another copy, unresolved V genes explain less than half of the discrepancy, and the remainder lacks a known reason. In this sample the table shows 70,000 to 95,000 clones, approximately 90% of which occur a single time. The ten largest account for about 4% of the sample. The sample was PBMCs, taken before any cancer treatment. The receptor source for this set is a woman aged 35-75 years with stage II squamous cell lung carcinoma.

The V and J genes are TRBV28 and TRBJ2-4, with unresolved D. Trimming cost V 3 bases and J 6 bases, with 6 bases left between them. This CDR3 contains 12 residues. Germline V gene lookup returns CDR1 MDHEN and CDR2 SYDVKM. The CDR3, as DNA: TGTGCCAGCAGTTTGGACCTAAACATTCAGTACTTC. Protein: CASSLDLNIQYF.

The chain recombines TRBV29-1 with TRBJ1-1; tentative D call: TRBD1 (5 bases). Germline V gene sequence: CDR1 SQVTM, CDR2 ANQGSEA. V lost 5 bases, J lost 1 base, and 23 bases lay in between. This CDR3 spans 17 amino acids. As DNA, the CDR3 is TGCAGCGTTCAATGGAGCACGGGACCACTCCCGAACACTGAAGCTTTCTTT. Translating gives CSVQWSTGPLPNTEAFF.

The V call is TRBV7-8, the J call TRBJ2-1; 8 bases fit TRBD1. The CDR3 totals 17 residues. The V gene end was trimmed by 3 bases and the J gene end by 7 bases; junction bases not matched to a gene: 14. Germline lookup yields CDR1 SGHVS and CDR2 FQNEAQ. The CDR3 nucleotides read TGTGCCAGCAGCTTCGGTCAGGGCAGGGGGCGACAGAATGAGCAGTTCTTC. Its translation: CASSFGQGRGRQNEQFF.

V and J are TRBV4-2 and TRBJ2-2, with 10 nucleotides matching TRBD2. V trimming: 5 bases; J trimming: 5 bases; junction bases outside the gene matches: 11. The germline gives CDR1 LGHNA, CDR2 YNFKEQ. The CDR3 spans 17 residues. CDR3 in amino acids: CASSKNLRTSGTGELFF. The CDR3 DNA reads TGTGCCAGCAGCAAAAACCTTAGGACTAGCGGAACCGGGGAGCTGTTTTTT.

This chain joins TRBV7-9 and TRBJ1-2; tentative D call: TRBD1 (5 bases). The CDR3 is made up of 10 amino acids. Germline-derived CDR1 and CDR2 are SEHNR and FQNEAQ (reference sequence). V dropped 6 bases and J dropped 8 bases, with 7 bases sitting between them. This CDR3 reads CASRGEGYTF. Here the CDR3 DNA reads TGTGCCAGCAGAGGGGAAGGCTACACCTTC.

This clone occurred once. The chain has TRBV7-2 and TRBJ2-3, with a weak D call TRBD2 (7 bases). The CDR3 contains 16 residues. Germline assignment: CDR1 SGHTA and CDR2 FQGNSA. V lost 1 base and J lost 0, with 11 bases in between. The CDR3 DNA reads as TGTGCCAGCAGCTTAGTGGGGGGGCTGAGCACAGATACGCAGTATTTT. It translates to CASSLVGGLSTDTQYF.

The V and J genes are TRBV6-1 and TRBJ1-5; D is possibly TRBD1 (5 bases). V lost 1 base to trimming and J lost 7 bases, with 8 bases between them. The germline V gene encodes CDR1 MNHNS and CDR2 SASEGT. This CDR3 has 13 residues. CDR3 residues: CASSEEGRQPQHF. The CDR3 DNA is TGTGCCAGCAGTGAAGAGGGGCGGCAGCCCCAGCATTTT.

About this clone itself: The identical CDR3 is also encoded by other nucleotide sequences in the sample. The rearrangement links TRBV18 to TRBJ1-1; D gene ambiguous. The germline V gene has CDR1 KGHSH and CDR2 LQKENI. V lost 2 bases and J 2 bases, leaving 6 bases between the germline ends. This CDR3 has 13 residues. The CDR3 protein is CASSPGLNTEAFF. In DNA form, the CDR3 reads TGTGCCAGCTCACCAGGACTCAACACTGAAGCTTTCTTT.

This chain connects TRBV19 to TRBJ1-5; possible D gene TRBD1, 5 bases. CDR1 is LNHDA, CDR2 SQIVND, per germline (reference sequence). The CDR3 sequence is 13 residues long. V shed 6 bases and J shed 6 bases, with 12 bases lying between them. CDR3 region: CASSPSGGQPQHF. The CDR3 coding sequence is TGTGCCAGTAGCCCCTCGGGGGGTCAGCCCCAGCATTTT.

The gene calls are TRBV7-6 and TRBJ2-7; D is possibly TRBD2 (6 bases). The CDR3 is 15 residues long. Germline V CDR1 and CDR2: SGHVS, FNYEAQ. Trimming left V 1 base short and J 2 bases short, with 12 bases between. The DNA of the CDR3 is TGTGCCAGCAGCTTAGAGGGGACTCGAGCCTACGAGCAGTACTTC. It specifies CASSLEGTRAYEQYF.

The gene calls are TRBV29-1 and TRBJ1-2; D not certain. With 4 bases removed from V and 6 bases from J, the gap between germline ends came to 9 bases. The germline V gene encodes CDR1 SQVTM and CDR2 ANQGSEA. The CDR3 loop spans 11 amino acids. DNA for the CDR3: TGCAGCGTTGCCTTCGATCATGGCTACACCTTC. This sequence encodes CSVAFDHGYTF.

This clone was picked up a small number of times. The chain links TRBV4-1 to TRBJ1-5; 7 bases align to TRBD1. Trimming removed 5 bases from V and 7 bases from J; junction bases left unmatched: 8. The V gene's germline CDR1 is MGHRA and CDR2 YSYEKL. The CDR3 covers 14 residues. The CDR3 DNA reads TGCGCCAGCAGCTTTAGACAGGGTGACCAGCCCCAGCATTTT. It specifies CASSFRQGDQPQHF.

This sequence joins TRBV11-3 and TRBJ2-2; 7 positions match TRBD2. The CDR3 runs to 17 residues. CDR1 and CDR2 from the germline V gene are SGHNT and YENEEA. V dropped 1 base and J dropped 1; count of bases not matched to a gene: 6. DNA for the CDR3: TGTGCCAGCAGCTTAGGGACGGCGGGGGTGAACACCGGGGAGCTGTTTTTT. It codes for CASSLGTAGVNTGELFF.

The chain joins TRBV28 to TRBJ2-1; D gene ambiguous. There are 11 residues in the CDR3. Germline assignment: CDR1 MDHEN and CDR2 SYDVKM. Trimming removed 3 bases from V and 9 bases from J, with 6 bases in between. The CDR3 DNA follows: TGTGCCAGCAGTTTGACGGGTGAGCAGTTCTTC. This sequence encodes CASSLTGEQFF.

The V gene is TRBV5-1, the J gene TRBJ2-5, with TRBD2 identical over 8 bases. CDR3 length equals 13 residues. The ends lost 3 bases at V and 4 bases at J; junction bases unmatched: 2. Germline V gene sequence: CDR1 SGHRS, CDR2 YFSETQ. CDR3 residues: CASSSAGGETQYF. The DNA of the CDR3 is TGCGCCAGCAGCTCCGCGGGGGGAGAGACCCAGTACTTC.

V usage is TRBV27 and J usage is TRBJ1-6, with D possibly TRBD1 on 5 matching bases. The V and J ends lost 3 bases and 10 bases respectively, with 13 bases between them. The CDR3 totals 14 residues. In germline, CDR1 is MNHEY, CDR2 SMNVEV (reference sequence). The CDR3 loop reads CASSFPGAGSPLHF. CDR3 in DNA: TGTGCCAGCAGTTTCCCCGGGGCAGGCTCACCCCTCCACTTT.

The DNA of the CDR3 is TGTGCCAGCAGCTTCGGGATAGAGAAAAATCAGCCCCAGCATTTT. Protein sequence: CASSFGIEKNQPQHF. The chain couples TRBV5-4 to TRBJ1-5; D not certain. V was shortened by 2 bases and J by 4 bases, with 13 bases between the two germline ends. CDR3 size: 15 residues. The germline V gene has CDR1 SGHNT and CDR2 YYREEE (reference sequence).

The J gene is TRBJ1-2, the V gene TRBV25-1, with 7 bases aligning to TRBD1. Germline V gives CDR1 MGHDK, CDR2 SYGVNS. CDR3 length: 14 residues. J gave up 3 bases and V 3 bases, and 4 bases lay outside the gene matches. For the CDR3, the DNA is TGTGCCAGCAGTGATGGGACAGACTACTATGGCTACACCTTC. Amino acids: CASSDGTDYYGYTF.

The rearrangement joins TRBV14 to TRBJ1-2, with 7 bases matching TRBD1. The CDR3 runs 14 residues. Germline CDR1 is SGHDN and CDR2 is FVKESK. Trimming cost V 2 bases and J 8 bases; bases outside gene matches: 8. The CDR3 region is CASSQFGGGFGYTF. The CDR3 DNA sequence: TGTGCCAGCAGCCAATTCGGAGGGGGCTTCGGCTACACCTTC.

The chain joins TRBV4-2 to TRBJ2-7; 7 bases align to TRBD2. V gave up 0 bases and J gave up 0 bases; unmatched junction bases: 5. The CDR3 runs to 16 residues. Germline CDR1 reads LGHNA; CDR2 reads YNFKEQ. The CDR3 is CASSQDVGGSSYEQYF. In DNA form, the CDR3 reads TGTGCCAGCAGCCAAGATGTCGGCGGGAGCTCCTACGAGCAGTACTTC.

The chain's CDR3 is CASSSPGAGDYGELFF. The DNA of the CDR3 is TGTGCCAGCAGCTCTCCCGGGGCGGGAGATTACGGGGAGCTGTTTTTT. This chain connects TRBV7-8 to TRBJ2-2, with TRBD2 matching over 7 bases. Trimming cost V 4 bases and J 7 bases; bases outside gene matches: 12. CDR3 length equals 16 residues. Germline V lookup: CDR1 SGHVS, CDR2 FQNEAQ.

This clone was counted a single time. The genes are TRBV4-1 and TRBJ1-5; the D gene is possibly TRBD1 (5 bases). The CDR3 has 13 residues. The V gene's germline CDR1 is MGHRA and CDR2 YSYEKL. The V end lost 1 base, the J end lost 7 bases, and 8 bases lay between the germline ends. The CDR3 DNA sequence: TGCGCCAGCAGCCAAGGGGGCGAGCAGCCCCAGCATTTT. Encoded protein: CASSQGGEQPQHF.

The chain carries TRBV23-1 and TRBJ2-5; D perhaps matches TRBD1 (6 bases). TRBV23-1 is flagged as an ORF with uncertain function. The V gene lost 7 bases and the J gene lost 1 base, with 19 bases spanning the gap. CDR3 length: 16 amino acids. The CDR3 DNA reads TGCGCCAGCATTAAGCAGGGGAGCCAGGCCCAAGAGACCCAGTACTTC. This sequence encodes CASIKQGSQAQETQYF.

The CDR3 here is CASSIDLLGGGAGNEQYF. CDR3 nucleotide sequence: TGTGCCAGTAGTATAGATCTCCTTGGAGGGGGCGCGGGAAACGAGCAGTACTTC. This chain connects TRBV19 to TRBJ2-7; tentatively, D is TRBD1 (7 bases). Germline CDR1 is LNHDA and CDR2 is SQIVND (reference sequence). This CDR3 region has 18 residues. The V and J ends lost 0 bases and 5 bases respectively, with 23 bases between them.

CDR3 sequence (DNA): TGTGCCAGCAGTCCCCGGGGGCAGTCCTTGAACACTGAAGCTTTCTTT. As protein: CASSPRGQSLNTEAFF. The rearrangement joins TRBV27 to TRBJ1-1, with TRBD1 as a possible D gene (6 bases). Germline CDR1 is MNHEY and CDR2 is SMNVEV (reference sequence). The CDR3 runs 16 residues. Trimming left V 5 bases short and J 0 bases short, with 16 bases between.

In DNA form, the CDR3 reads TGTGCCAGCAGTTCCCGCAGAAACGTGGTTGGAAACACCATATATTTT. The encoded protein is CASSSRRNVVGNTIYF. The J gene is TRBJ1-3, the V gene TRBV6-7; no clear D. TRBV6-7 is labeled an ORF, and its function is uncertain. Trimming left V 4 bases short and J 3 bases short, with 16 bases between. CDR3 length equals 16 residues.

The gene calls are TRBV7-9 and TRBJ1-2; D is ambiguous. Between the trimmed V and J ends, which lost 0 bases and 4 bases, there was a span of 6 bases. Per the germline V gene, CDR1 is SEHNR and CDR2 is FQNEAQ (reference sequence). The length of the CDR3 is 13 residues. The chain's CDR3 is CASSLANSYGYTF. DNA of the CDR3: TGTGCCAGCAGCTTAGCGAACAGCTATGGCTACACCTTC.

This clone was detected once. V gene TRBV10-3 combines with J gene TRBJ2-2, with TRBD2 matching over 12 bases. The CDR3 is 15 residues long. The trim removed 6 bases at V and 5 bases at J, leaving 4 bases unmatched. From germline, CDR1 is ENHRY and CDR2 SYGVKD. This chain's CDR3 is CAIRETSGSTGELFF. CDR3 nucleotide sequence: TGTGCCATCAGGGAGACTAGCGGGAGTACCGGGGAGCTGTTTTTT.

The chain combines TRBV6-1 with TRBJ1-5; no clear D gene. V lost 7 bases and J lost 0, with 13 bases in between. CDR3 length equals 15 residues. CDR1 and CDR2 (germline): MNHNS, SASEGT. The CDR3 here is CASKEGGYSNQPQHF. The CDR3 coding sequence is TGTGCCAGCAAGGAAGGCGGATATAGCAATCAGCCCCAGCATTTT.

The genes are TRBV28 and TRBJ2-7, with TRBD2 matching 7 bases. CDR3 length: 17 amino acids. Looked up from germline, CDR1 is MDHEN and CDR2 is SYDVKM. Trimming removed 5 bases from V and 5 bases from J; junction bases left unmatched: 18. The CDR3 DNA follows: TGTGCCAGCAGTGAATGGAGCGGGGTGAGGGGCCTGAACGAGCAGTACTTC. This gives the protein CASSEWSGVRGLNEQYF. The full variable domain, its missing parts supplied by reference TRBV28 and TRBJ2-7, is DVKVTQSSRYLVKRTGEKVFLECVQDMDHENMFWYRQDPGLGLRLIYFSYDVKMKEKGDIPEGYSVSREKKERFSLILESASTNQTSMYLCASSEWSGVRGLNEQYFGPGTRLTVT.